The 9 T cell receptor beta chains given below trace back to one sample, sequenced in a study of OX40 agonist ivuxolimab in advanced cancers. Sequencing was performed with immunoSEQ multiplex PCR; in TCRdb, only in-frame clones are kept and a portion is missing. The data show about 80,000 clones, over 85% seen once. The sample consisted of CD4+ or CD8+ T cells sorted from blood, taken in a trial of the OX40 agonist ivuxolimab. Every receptor here comes from an adult with an advanced solid tumor such as melanoma, head and neck, liver or kidney cancer.

The chain has TRBV5-1 and TRBJ1-1, with TRBD1 as a possible D gene (5 bases). The V end was cut by 1 base, the J end by 1 base, with 11 bases between. The CDR3 has 15 residues. The V gene's germline CDR1 is SGHRS and CDR2 YFSETQ. The CDR3 region is CASSLSGYGNTEAFF. In DNA, the CDR3 is TGCGCCAGCAGCTTGTCAGGGTACGGGAACACTGAAGCTTTCTTT.

This sequence joins TRBV11-2 and TRBJ2-2; 8 bases are a match to TRBD1. CDR3 length equals 16 residues. Germline V lookup: CDR1 SGHAT, CDR2 FQNNGV. With V trimmed by 4 bases and J by 0 bases, 4 bases remained unmatched. As DNA, the CDR3 is TGTGCCAGCAGCTCCCGGGGACAGGCGAACACCGGGGAGCTGTTTTTT. Protein: CASSSRGQANTGELFF.

This clone was seen a few times. The rearrangement links TRBV5-1 to TRBJ2-3; 8 bases are a match to TRBD2. CDR1 and CDR2 from the germline V gene are SGHRS and YFSETQ. There are 15 residues in the CDR3. The V segment lost 2 bases and the J segment 6 bases; nucleotides outside the gene matches: 8. In nucleotides, the CDR3 is TGCGCCAGCAGCTTAACCGGGACTAGTTCGGATACGCAGTATTTT. As protein: CASSLTGTSSDTQYF.

The rearrangement links TRBV30 to TRBJ1-1; D not certain. The V end was cut by 3 bases, the J end by 4 bases, with 9 bases between. Germline CDR1 GTSNPN, CDR2 SVGIG (reference sequence). The CDR3 has 12 amino acids. The CDR3 loop is CAWRQYTTEAFF. In nucleotides, the CDR3 is TGTGCCTGGAGGCAGTATACCACTGAAGCTTTCTTT.

The chain employs TRBV28 and TRBJ1-4; TRBD1 matches at 7 bases. V lost 1 base, J lost 3 bases, and 8 bases stayed unmatched. CDR3 length: 17 residues. CDR1 is MDHEN, CDR2 SYDVKM, per germline. CDR3 DNA: TGTGCCAGCAGTTTATTCATCGCCGGGACAGCTAATGAAAAACTGTTTTTT. Protein sequence: CASSLFIAGTANEKLFF.

The V and J genes are TRBV5-1 and TRBJ1-2, with D perhaps matching TRBD1 (5 bases). Germline values: CDR1 SGHRS, CDR2 YFSETQ. Between the trimmed V and J ends, which lost 0 bases and 6 bases, there was a span of 24 bases. This CDR3 is 18 amino acids long. The CDR3 sequence is CASSLGRQSLWIYNGYTF. In nucleotides, the CDR3 is TGCGCCAGCAGCTTGGGGCGACAGTCTCTGTGGATCTATAATGGCTACACCTTC.

This sequence joins TRBV19 and TRBJ1-1, with 7 bases aligning to TRBD1. The trim removed 8 bases at V and 4 bases at J, leaving 7 bases unmatched. CDR1 and CDR2 from the germline V gene are LNHDA and SQIVND (reference sequence). There are 13 residues in the CDR3. The chain's CDR3 is CASLYRGTTEAFF. CDR3 coding DNA: TGTGCCAGTCTCTACAGGGGAACCACTGAAGCTTTCTTT. Using reference TRBV19 and TRBJ1-1 for the parts outside the CDR3, the full variable domain is DGGITQSPKYLFRKEGQNVTLSCEQNLNHDAMYWYRQDPGQGLRLIYYSQIVNDFQKGDIAEGYSVSREKKESFPLTVTSAQKNPTAFYLCASLYRGTTEAFFGQGTRLTVV.

Comments on this clone: At the DNA level, this CDR3 is encoded by other sequences in the same sample as well. The V gene is TRBV5-1, the J gene TRBJ1-1, with unresolved D. Germline V CDR1 and CDR2: SGHRS, YFSETQ. The CDR3 length is 13 residues. The V gene lost 2 bases and the J gene lost 1 base, with 6 bases spanning the gap. In DNA, the CDR3 is TGCGCCAGCAGCTTCAACAGGAACACTGAAGCTTTCTTT. Its translation is CASSFNRNTEAFF.

This chain links TRBV6-1 with TRBJ1-1; D is unclear. V lost 6 bases, J lost 5 bases, and 16 bases lay in between. The germline V gene encodes CDR1 MNHNS and CDR2 SASEGT. The CDR3 totals 14 residues. Written as DNA, the CDR3 is TGTGCCAGCAGACCAAAGACCGGGCAAACTGAAGCTTTCTTT. The encoded protein is CASRPKTGQTEAFF.